This T cell receptor (beta chain) came from a study of CD8+ T cells in alopecia areata (dated by TCRdb to 2016 to 2019). About the study as a whole: The treated patients took part in an open-label pilot trial in which moderate-to-severe alopecia areata was treated with oral tofacitinib at 5 to 10 mg twice daily. Tofacitinib was given for 6 to 18 months, followed by 6 months of follow-up off drug to assess delayed response and recurrence. The SALT score, which quantifies the percentage of affected scalp surface area, was used to measure disease severity in treated patients. High-throughput TCRbeta sequencing was used to examine T cell clonal expansion in alopecia areata in both the C3H/HeJ mouse model and human patients. Human TCRbeta sequencing covered scalp tissue and sorted CD4+ and CD8+ peripheral blood T cells from patchy and totalis/universalis alopecia areata patients and healthy controls. Tofacitinib-treated patients had biopsies at baseline and at 4 and 24 weeks of treatment, with a later scalp biopsy in several patients. Scalp clonality was compared across normal scalp (n=4), patchy alopecia areata scalp (n=8), and alopecia totalis/universalis scalp (n=8). The RNA source kit depended on sample type: the PAXgene miRNA kit for fixed scalp, the miRNeasy kit for PBMCs, and the RNeasy kit for mouse skin. immunoSEQ multiplex PCR using 35 Vbeta forward primers and 13 Jbeta reverse primers was used to amplify TCRbeta CDR3 regions.

The CDR3 spans 14 residues, from the cysteine through the phenylalanine. Of the read, only the CDR3 DNA is kept; its 42 bases are in frame from base 1. Unmatched junction bases come to 8, with V trimmed by 6 bases and J by 4 bases. The germline V gene (reference sequence) specifies MNHEY as CDR1 and SMNVEV as CDR2. As concerns this clone: Its antigen remains undetermined. Base qualities are missing; no much larger clone stands one base away.

Receptor libraries were prepared by the immunoSEQ multiplex PCR assay. RNA was extracted from all samples and reverse transcribed into cDNA, which served as template for TCR sequencing. SuperScript III was used to make first-strand cDNA, primed with a 2:1 mix of oligo-dT and random hexamers. A synthetic immune receptor repertoire was used to assess amplification bias, and residual bias was removed computationally. In the original analysis: After raw reads were preprocessed to remove errors, the CDR3 was defined following IMGT conventions as running from the conserved cysteine to phenylalanine. Clonality was calculated as 1 minus Shannon entropy normalized by log2 of the number of productive unique TCRs. Scalp TCRbeta sequences were cross-referenced with sorted blood CD4 and CD8 repertoires so that the CD4 or CD8 identity of scalp clones could be inferred. The source is immuneACCESS, and TCRdb retained only in-frame sequences with V and J called. Part of the clones is not carried over; for the studies checked, unresolved V genes explain less than half of this, and the remainder is unexplained. V, J and clone size derive from that table, while D and trimming were established from the DNA sequence. The sample table contains approximately 150,000 clones; only one count was recorded for 86% of them. The top ten clones comprise over 10% of the sample.

The sample's time point label, in plain terms: approximately 4 weeks on oral tofacitinib. The treatment or condition label here, explained by the study, means: oral pan-JAK inhibitor, 5-10 mg twice daily. Peripheral blood and lesional scalp punch biopsies were obtained from patients with alopecia areata. PBMCs were isolated by density centrifugation and stained for CD3, CD4 and CD8, and CD4+ and CD8+ T cells were sorted on a FACSAria. Study-wide conclusions, independent of this receptor: Compared with mice, TCR sequences shared between patients were less clear, possibly partly because of HLA diversity across the patient population. During tofacitinib treatment, many expanded lesional clones remained in scalp and blood, and this persistence may partly explain relapse after treatment is stopped. Unlike mouse skin, where gammadelta T cells dominate, normal human skin contains resident alphabeta T cells that get sequenced too, which complicates analysis of the scalp TCR repertoire. Scalp clonality and the number of expanded CD8+ clones among the top 100 scalp clones were significantly decreased by tofacitinib. Because the treated cohort was small and included a single nonresponder, larger studies are needed to assess links between baseline CD8+ expansion and response. Compared with normal scalp, lesional scalp, particularly in alopecia totalis/universalis, had higher clonality and more expanded CD8+ clones, which suggests antigenic drive.

The source was CD8+ T cells sorted from blood, collected at week 4, from a patient treated with tofacitinib. The sequence was collected from a human donor with alopecia areata. The rearrangement joined TRBV27 to TRBJ1-1, with TRBD1 matching 7 junction bases. The CDR3 sequence is CASSRTGSTTEAFF. The DNA sequence follows: TGTGCCAGCAGCCGGACAGGCAGTACCACTGAAGCTTTCTTT.